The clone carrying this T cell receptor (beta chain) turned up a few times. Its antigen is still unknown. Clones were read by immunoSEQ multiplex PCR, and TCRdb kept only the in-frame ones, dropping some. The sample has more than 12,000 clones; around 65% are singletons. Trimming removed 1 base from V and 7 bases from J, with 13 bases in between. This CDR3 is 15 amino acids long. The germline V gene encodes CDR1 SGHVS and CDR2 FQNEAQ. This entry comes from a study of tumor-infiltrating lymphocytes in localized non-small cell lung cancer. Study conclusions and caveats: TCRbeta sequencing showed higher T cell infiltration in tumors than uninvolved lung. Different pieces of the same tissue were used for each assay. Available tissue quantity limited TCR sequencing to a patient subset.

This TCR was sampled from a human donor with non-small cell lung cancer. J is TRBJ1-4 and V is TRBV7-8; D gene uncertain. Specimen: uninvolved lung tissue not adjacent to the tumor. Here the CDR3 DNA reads TGTGCCAGCAGCTTAGTCTACGGGGATATTGAAAAACTGTTTTTT. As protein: CASSLVYGDIEKLFF.